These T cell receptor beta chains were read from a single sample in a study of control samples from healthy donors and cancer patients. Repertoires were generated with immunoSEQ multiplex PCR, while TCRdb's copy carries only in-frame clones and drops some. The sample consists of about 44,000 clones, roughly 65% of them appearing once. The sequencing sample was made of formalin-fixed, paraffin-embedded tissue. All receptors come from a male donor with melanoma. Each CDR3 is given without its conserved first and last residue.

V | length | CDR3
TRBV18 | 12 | ASSPFSGYNEQF
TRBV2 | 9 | ASSGTGELF
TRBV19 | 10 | ASHGTGYGYT
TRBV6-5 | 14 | ASSLNQQGVTGELF
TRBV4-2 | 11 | ASSQDSRDTQY
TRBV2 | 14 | ASRSRVWGSTGELF
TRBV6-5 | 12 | ASSLGDRRDEQF
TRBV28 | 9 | ASSFGHEQY
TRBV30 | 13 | AWSVTGGPWGEQF
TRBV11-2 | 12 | ASSSRTRLNEQF
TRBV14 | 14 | ASSHHRGTVIAEAF
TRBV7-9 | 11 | ASSLELFKTQY
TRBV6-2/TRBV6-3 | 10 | ASSPRQYEQY
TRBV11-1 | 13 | ASSFKTSGGYEQY
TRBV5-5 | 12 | ASSLYGGSTEAF
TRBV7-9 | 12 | ASRRTGVGEKLF
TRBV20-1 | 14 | SASGQGGKGTDTQY
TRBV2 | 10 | ASSVGQETQY
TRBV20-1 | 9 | RTHGDRGAF
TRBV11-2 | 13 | ASSLGLADVYEQY
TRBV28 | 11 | ASSPFPIYEQY
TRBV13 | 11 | ASSLIVGNGAF
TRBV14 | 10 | ASSQDNQPQH
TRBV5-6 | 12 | ASSPDRGLTEAF
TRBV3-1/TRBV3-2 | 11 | ASSRDRRGEQF
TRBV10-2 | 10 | ASSDPDSPLH
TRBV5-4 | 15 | ASSPRNGGRRGNEQF
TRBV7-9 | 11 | ASSLLADYEQY
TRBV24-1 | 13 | ATSSGSGVKNIQY
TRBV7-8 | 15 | ASSYPRGGGFLDEQF
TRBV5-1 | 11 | ASSSLSTDTQY
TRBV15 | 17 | ATSRDWVITGTPGGEQY
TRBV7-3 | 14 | ASSPASGLRYNEQF
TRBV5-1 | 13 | ASSLAVTGGDTQY
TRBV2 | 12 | ASSVNRDEETQY
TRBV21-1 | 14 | ASSKDGSGRDYEQY
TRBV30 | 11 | AWTPGAGNTIY
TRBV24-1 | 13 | ATSDQTANTGELF
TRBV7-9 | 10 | ASSRIQETQY
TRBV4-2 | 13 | ASSQDMRGRETQY
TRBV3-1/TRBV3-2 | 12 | ASSLGTDNQPQH
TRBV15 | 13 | ATSRVSGAFGELF
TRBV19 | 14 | ASSNVRTGRVQPQH
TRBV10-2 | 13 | ASRGLAGGIYEQY
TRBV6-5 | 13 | ASREVWDSPYEQY
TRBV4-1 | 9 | ASSQNNEQF